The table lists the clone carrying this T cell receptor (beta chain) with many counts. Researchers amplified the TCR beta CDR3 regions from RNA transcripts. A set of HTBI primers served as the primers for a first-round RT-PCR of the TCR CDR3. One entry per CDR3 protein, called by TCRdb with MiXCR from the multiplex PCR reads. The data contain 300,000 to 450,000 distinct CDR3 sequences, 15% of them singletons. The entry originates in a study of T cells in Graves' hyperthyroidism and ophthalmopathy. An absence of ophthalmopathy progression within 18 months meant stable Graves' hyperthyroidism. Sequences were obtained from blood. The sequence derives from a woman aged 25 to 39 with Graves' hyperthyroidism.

Here the CDR3 DNA reads TGTGCCAGCAGCCCCAGGGACAGGGCGGCTTCACCCCTCCACTTT. It is translated as CASSPRDRAASPLHF. The chain uses TRBV27 and TRBJ1-6; 9 nucleotides align to TRBD1. V was pared by 6 bases and J by 9 bases, with 9 bases of the junction left unmatched. CDR3 length equals 15 residues. Germline V gene data show CDR1 as MNHEY and CDR2 as SMNVEV (reference sequence).